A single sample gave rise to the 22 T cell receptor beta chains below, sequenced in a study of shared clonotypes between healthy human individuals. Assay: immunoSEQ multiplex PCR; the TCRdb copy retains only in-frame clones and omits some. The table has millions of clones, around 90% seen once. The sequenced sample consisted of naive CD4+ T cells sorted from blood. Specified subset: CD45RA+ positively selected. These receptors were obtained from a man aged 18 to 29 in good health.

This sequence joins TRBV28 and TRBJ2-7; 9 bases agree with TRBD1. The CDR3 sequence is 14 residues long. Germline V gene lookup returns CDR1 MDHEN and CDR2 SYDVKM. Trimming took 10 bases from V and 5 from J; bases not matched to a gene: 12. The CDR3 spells CATLGGTGFNEQYF. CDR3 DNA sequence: TGTGCCACCCTAGGCGGGACAGGGTTCAACGAGCAGTACTTC.

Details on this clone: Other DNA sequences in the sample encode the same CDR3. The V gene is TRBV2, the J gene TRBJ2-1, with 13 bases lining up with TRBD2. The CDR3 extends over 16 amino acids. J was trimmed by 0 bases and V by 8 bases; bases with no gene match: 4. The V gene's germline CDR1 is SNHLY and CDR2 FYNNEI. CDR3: CASRRTSGSSYNEQFF. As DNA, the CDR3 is TGTGCCAGCCGCAGGACTAGCGGGAGCTCCTACAATGAGCAGTTCTTC.

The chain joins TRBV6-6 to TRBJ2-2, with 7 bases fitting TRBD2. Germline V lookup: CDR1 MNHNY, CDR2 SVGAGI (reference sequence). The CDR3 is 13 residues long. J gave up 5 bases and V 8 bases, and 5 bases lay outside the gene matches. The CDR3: CASSRRGTGELFF. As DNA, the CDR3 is TGTGCCAGCTCGAGGCGGGGGACCGGGGAGCTGTTTTTT.

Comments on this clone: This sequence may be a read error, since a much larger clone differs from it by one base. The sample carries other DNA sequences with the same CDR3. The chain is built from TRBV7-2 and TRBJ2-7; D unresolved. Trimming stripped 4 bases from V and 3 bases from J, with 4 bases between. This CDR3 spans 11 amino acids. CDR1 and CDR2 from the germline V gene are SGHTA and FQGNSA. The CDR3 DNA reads TGTGCCAGCAGCTCCTTCTACGAGCAGTACTTC. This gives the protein CASSSFYEQYF. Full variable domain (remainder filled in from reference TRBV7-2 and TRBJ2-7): GAGVSQSPSNKVTEKGKDVELRCDPISGHTALYWYRQSLGQGLEFLIYFQGNSAPDKSGLPSDRFSAERTGGSVSTLTIQRTQQEDSAVYLCASSSFYEQYFGPGTRLTVT.

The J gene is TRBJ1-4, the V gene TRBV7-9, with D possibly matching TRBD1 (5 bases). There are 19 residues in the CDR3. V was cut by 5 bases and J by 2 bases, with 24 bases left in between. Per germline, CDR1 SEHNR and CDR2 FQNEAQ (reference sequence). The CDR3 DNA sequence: TGTGCCAGCAGCCGAACCCACGGACCAGGGCGCACGACTAATGAAAAACTGTTTTTT. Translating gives CASSRTHGPGRTTNEKLFF.

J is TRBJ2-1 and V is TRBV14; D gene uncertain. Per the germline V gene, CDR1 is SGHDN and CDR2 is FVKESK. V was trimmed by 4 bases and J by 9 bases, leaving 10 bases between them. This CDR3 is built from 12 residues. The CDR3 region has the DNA TGTGCCAGCAGCCGCATGGGCGGTGAGCAGTTCTTC. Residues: CASSRMGGEQFF.

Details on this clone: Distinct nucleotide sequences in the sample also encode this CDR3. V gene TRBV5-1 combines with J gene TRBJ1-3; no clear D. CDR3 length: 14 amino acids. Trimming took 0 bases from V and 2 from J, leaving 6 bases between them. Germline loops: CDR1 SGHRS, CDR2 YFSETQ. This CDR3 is CASSLDRTGNTIYF. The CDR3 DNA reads TGCGCCAGCAGCTTGGACAGAACTGGAAACACCATATATTTT.

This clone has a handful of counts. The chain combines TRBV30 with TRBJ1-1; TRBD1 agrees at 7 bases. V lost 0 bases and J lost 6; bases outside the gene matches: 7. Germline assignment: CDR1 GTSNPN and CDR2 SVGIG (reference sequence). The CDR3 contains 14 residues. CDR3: CAWSVLGGQSEAFF. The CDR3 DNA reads TGTGCCTGGAGTGTACTGGGGGGACAGTCTGAAGCTTTCTTT.

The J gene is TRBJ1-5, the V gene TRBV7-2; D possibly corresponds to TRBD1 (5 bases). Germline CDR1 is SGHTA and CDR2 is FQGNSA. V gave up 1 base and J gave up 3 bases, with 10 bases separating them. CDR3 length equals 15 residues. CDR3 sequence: CASSLGTGYNQPQHF. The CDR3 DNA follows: TGTGCCAGCAGCTTAGGAACAGGATACAATCAGCCCCAGCATTTT.

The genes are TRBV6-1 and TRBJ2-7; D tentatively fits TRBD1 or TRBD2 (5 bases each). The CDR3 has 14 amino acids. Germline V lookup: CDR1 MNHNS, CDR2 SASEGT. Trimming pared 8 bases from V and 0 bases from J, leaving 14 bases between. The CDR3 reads CASVRGGPSYEQYF. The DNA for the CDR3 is TGTGCCAGCGTGAGGGGCGGTCCCTCCTACGAGCAGTACTTC.

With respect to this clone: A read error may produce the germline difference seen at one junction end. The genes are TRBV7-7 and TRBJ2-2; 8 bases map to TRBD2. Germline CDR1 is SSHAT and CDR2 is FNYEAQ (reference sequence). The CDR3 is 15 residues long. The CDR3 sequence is CASSLVAGGPGELFF. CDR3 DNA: TGTGCTAGCAGCTTAGTGGCGGGAGGCCCCGGGGAGCTGTTTTTT. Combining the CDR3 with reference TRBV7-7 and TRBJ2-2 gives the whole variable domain GAGVSQSPRYKVTKRGQDVTLRCDPISSHATLYWYQQALGQGPEFLTYFNYEAQPDKSGLPSDRFSAERPEGSISTLTIQRTEQRDSAMYRCASSLVAGGPGELFFGEGSRLTVL.

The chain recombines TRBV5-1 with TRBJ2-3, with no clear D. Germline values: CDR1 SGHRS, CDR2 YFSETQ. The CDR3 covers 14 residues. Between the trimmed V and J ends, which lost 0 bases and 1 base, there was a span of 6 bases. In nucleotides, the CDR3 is TGCGCCAGCAGCTTGGAGATCCGCACAGATACGCAGTATTTT. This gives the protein CASSLEIRTDTQYF.

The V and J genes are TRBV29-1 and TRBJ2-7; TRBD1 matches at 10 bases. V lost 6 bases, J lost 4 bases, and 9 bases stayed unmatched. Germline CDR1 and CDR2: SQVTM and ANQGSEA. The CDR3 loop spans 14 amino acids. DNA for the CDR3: TGCAGCGTGCGCGACGGGACAGGGGCGTACGAGCAGTACTTC. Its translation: CSVRDGTGAYEQYF.

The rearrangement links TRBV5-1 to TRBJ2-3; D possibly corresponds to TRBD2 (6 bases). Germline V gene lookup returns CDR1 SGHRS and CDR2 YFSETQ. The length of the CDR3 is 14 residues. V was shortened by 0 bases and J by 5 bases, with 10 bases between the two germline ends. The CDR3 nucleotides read TGCGCCAGCAGCTTGGGACTAGTGCAAGATACGCAGTATTTT. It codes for CASSLGLVQDTQYF.

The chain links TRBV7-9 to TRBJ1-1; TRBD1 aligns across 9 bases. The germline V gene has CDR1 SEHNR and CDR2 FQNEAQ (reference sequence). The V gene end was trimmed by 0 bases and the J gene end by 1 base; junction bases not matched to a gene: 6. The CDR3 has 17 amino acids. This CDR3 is CASSLAGQGKGNTEAFF. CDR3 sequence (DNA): TGTGCCAGCAGCTTAGCGGGACAGGGAAAGGGGAACACTGAAGCTTTCTTT.

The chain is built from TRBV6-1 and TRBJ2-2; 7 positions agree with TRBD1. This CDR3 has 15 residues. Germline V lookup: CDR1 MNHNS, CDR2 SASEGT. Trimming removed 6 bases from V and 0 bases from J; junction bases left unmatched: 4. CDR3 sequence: CASRRDSANTGELFF. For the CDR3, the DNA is TGTGCCAGCAGGAGGGACAGTGCGAACACCGGGGAGCTGTTTTTT.

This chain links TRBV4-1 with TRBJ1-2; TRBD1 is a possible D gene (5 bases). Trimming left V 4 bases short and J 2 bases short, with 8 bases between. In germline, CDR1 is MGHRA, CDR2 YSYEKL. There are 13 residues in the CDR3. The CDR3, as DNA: TGCGCCAGCAGCCCCGGGGGGAACTATGGCTACACCTTC. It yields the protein CASSPGGNYGYTF.

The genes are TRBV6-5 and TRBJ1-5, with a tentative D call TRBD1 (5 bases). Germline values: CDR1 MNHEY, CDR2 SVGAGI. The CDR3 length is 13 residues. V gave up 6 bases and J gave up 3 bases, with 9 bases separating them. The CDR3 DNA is TGTGCCAGCAGCCGACAGTACAATCAGCCCCAGCATTTT. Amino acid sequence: CASSRQYNQPQHF.

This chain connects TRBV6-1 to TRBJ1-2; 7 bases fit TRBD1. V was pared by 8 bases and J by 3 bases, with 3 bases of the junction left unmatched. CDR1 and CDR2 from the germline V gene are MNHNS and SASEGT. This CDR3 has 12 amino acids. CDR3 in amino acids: CASAGTDYGYTF. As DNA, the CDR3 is TGTGCCAGCGCCGGGACAGACTATGGCTACACCTTC.

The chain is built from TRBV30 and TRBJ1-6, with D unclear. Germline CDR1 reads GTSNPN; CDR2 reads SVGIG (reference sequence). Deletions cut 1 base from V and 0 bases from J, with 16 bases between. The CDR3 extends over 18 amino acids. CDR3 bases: TGTGCCTGGAGTGGGGGTCCCACCCCGAGCTCCTATAATTCACCCCTCCACTTT. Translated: CAWSGGPTPSSYNSPLHF.

The CDR3 region has the DNA TGTGCCAGCAGTGAAGGGGGAGGTGGAGCAACTAATGAAAAACTGTTTTTT. Residues: CASSEGGGGATNEKLFF. The V call is TRBV25-1, the J call TRBJ1-4; the D gene is possibly TRBD1 (5 bases). The CDR3 length is 17 residues. The V and J ends lost 2 bases and 0 bases respectively, with 13 bases between them. Per the germline V gene, CDR1 is MGHDK and CDR2 is SYGVNS. The variable domain in full, with the rest retrieved from reference TRBV25-1 and TRBJ1-4, is EADIYQTPRYLVIGTGKKITLECSQTMGHDKMYWYQQDPGMELHLIHYSYGVNSTEKGDLSSESTVSRIRTEHFPLTLESARPSHTSQYLCASSEGGGGATNEKLFFGSGTQLSVL.

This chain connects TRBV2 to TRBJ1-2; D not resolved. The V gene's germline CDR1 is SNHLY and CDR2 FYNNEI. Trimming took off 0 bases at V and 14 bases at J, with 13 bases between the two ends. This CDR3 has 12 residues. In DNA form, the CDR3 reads TGTGCCAGCAGTGAAGCGGGCTCTGTGAAAACCTTC. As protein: CASSEAGSVKTF. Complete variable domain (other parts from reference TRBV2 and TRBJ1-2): EPEVTQTPSHQVTQMGQEVILRCVPISNHLYFYWYRQILGQKVEFLVSFYNNEISEKSEIFDDQFSVERPDGSNFTLKIRSTKLEDSAMYFCASSEAGSVKTFGSGTRLTVV.